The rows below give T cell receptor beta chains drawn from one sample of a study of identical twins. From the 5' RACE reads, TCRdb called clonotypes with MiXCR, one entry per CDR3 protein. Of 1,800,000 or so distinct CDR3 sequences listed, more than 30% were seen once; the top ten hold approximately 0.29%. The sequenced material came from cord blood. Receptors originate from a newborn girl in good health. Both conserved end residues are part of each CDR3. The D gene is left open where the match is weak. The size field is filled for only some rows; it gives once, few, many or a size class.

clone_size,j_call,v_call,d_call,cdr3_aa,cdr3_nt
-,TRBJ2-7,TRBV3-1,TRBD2,CASSQDLPGTSGNGHEETHYF,TGTGCCAGCAGCCAAGATCTCCCCGGGACTAGCGGGAACGGCCATGAAGAGACCCATTACTTC
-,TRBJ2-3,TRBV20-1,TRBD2,CSADTSGANTQYF,TGCAGTGCCGACACTAGCGGGGCGAATACGCAGTATTTT
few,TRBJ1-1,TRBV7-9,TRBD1,CASSRDRYGESAFF,TGTGCCAGCAGCCGGGACAGGTATGGGGAATCAGCTTTCTTT
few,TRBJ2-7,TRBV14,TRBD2,CASSQDGAGNEQYF,TGTGCCAGCAGCCAAGATGGAGCGGGGAACGAGCAGTACTTC
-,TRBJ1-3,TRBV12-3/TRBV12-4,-,CASTQRGWPGNTIYF,TGTGCCAGCACCCAACGGGGGTGGCCTGGAAACACCATATATTTT
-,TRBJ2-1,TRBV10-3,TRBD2,CAISVAGAAYNEQFF,TGTGCCATCAGCGTAGCGGGAGCCGCCTACAATGAGCAGTTCTTC
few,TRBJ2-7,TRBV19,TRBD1,CASSGGQAYEQYF,TGTGCCAGTAGTGGCGGACAGGCCTACGAGCAGTACTTC
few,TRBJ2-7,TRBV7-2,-,CASSSGLQSSYEQYF,TGTGCCAGCAGCTCGGGACTCCAAAGTTCCTACGAGCAGTACTTC
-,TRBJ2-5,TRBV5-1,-,CASSLVQGTGETQYF,TGCGCCAGCAGCTTGGTCCAGGGAACAGGAGAGACCCAGTACTTC
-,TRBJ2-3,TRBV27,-,CASSLQFGSPDTQYF,TGTGCCAGCAGTTTACAGTTCGGTAGCCCAGATACGCAGTATTTT
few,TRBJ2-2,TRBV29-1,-,CSVGFLTGELFF,TGCAGCGTTGGTTTCCTCACCGGGGAGCTGTTTTTT
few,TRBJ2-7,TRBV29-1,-,CSVEQGPYEQYF,TGCAGCGTAGAACAGGGCCCCTACGAGCAGTACTTC
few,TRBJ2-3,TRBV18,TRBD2,CASSRQGTSGSPDTQYF,TGTGCCAGCTCACGACAAGGGACTAGCGGGAGTCCAGATACGCAGTATTTT
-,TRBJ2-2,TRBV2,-,CASSEQLRNTGELFF,TGTGCCAGCAGTGAACAACTCCGGAACACCGGGGAGCTGTTTTTT
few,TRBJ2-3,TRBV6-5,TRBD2,CASSSPGGVTDTQYF,TGTGCCAGCAGTTCCCCGGGAGGGGTGACAGATACGCAGTATTTT
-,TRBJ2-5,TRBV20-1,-,CSASGDPYQETQYF,TGCAGTGCTAGCGGGGACCCGTACCAAGAGACCCAGTACTTC